The 31 T cell receptor beta chains in this list originate from one sample, sequenced in a study of blood T cell repertoires in COVID-19. Using immunoSEQ multiplex PCR, the repertoire was profiled, and TCRdb retains in-frame clones only, with some absent. The repertoire consists of 150,000 to 200,000 clones, with roughly 90% occurring once and the leading ten covering 6% to 8.5%. Sequenced: PBMCs or T cells enriched from blood (not recorded which). These receptor sequences come from a woman between 45 and 65 years old who had recovered from COVID-19.

The chain is built from TRBV12-3 or TRBV12-4 and TRBJ1-2; D not certain. V was shortened by 3 bases and J by 8 bases, with 13 bases between the two germline ends. This CDR3 has 13 residues. The CDR3 protein is CASSFHRDPGYTF. Written as DNA, the CDR3 is TGTGCCAGCAGTTTTCATCGAGATCCAGGCTACACCTTC.

As DNA, the CDR3 is TGTGCCTGGAGTGTACCCGACAGAAGCTATGGCTACACCTTC. Translation gives CAWSVPDRSYGYTF. V usage is TRBV30 and J usage is TRBJ1-2; possible D gene TRBD1, 5 bases. Deletions cut 0 bases from V and 4 bases from J, with 12 bases between. The CDR3 spans 14 residues. Germline assignment: CDR1 GTSNPN and CDR2 SVGIG (reference sequence).

About this clone itself: A read error may account for a junction end that differs from germline. The rearrangement joins TRBV19 to TRBJ2-2, with D possibly matching TRBD2 (7 bases). Germline V CDR1 and CDR2: LNHDA, SQIVND (reference sequence). This CDR3 spans 15 amino acids. As DNA, the CDR3 is TGTGCCAGCAGTATCTTTGGGGGGGCTAACGGGGAGCTGTTTTTT. It translates to CASSIFGGANGELFF.

This sequence joins TRBV6-5 and TRBJ1-2, with 9 bases aligning to TRBD1. The ends lost 6 bases at V and 0 bases at J; junction bases unmatched: 5. The CDR3 is made up of 15 amino acids. The germline V gene encodes CDR1 MNHEY and CDR2 SVGAGI. The CDR3 DNA sequence: TGTGCCAGCAGGTCACAGGGGGCAGCTAACTATGGCTACACCTTC. Its translation: CASRSQGAANYGYTF.

The gene calls are TRBV18 and TRBJ2-7; weak D call: TRBD1 (6 bases). Per germline, CDR1 KGHSH and CDR2 LQKENI. The CDR3 has 16 amino acids. V lost 5 bases, J lost 5 bases, and 22 bases lay in between. The CDR3 spells CASSTRAVQGSHEQYF. CDR3 DNA sequence: TGTGCCAGCTCAACGCGGGCCGTACAGGGATCGCACGAGCAGTACTTC.

This clone was seen just once. The chain uses TRBV3-1 (or the pseudogene TRBV3-2) and TRBJ2-2, with 9 bases fitting TRBD2. J lost 5 bases, V lost 4 bases, and 11 bases had no gene match. Germline values: CDR1 LGHDT, CDR2 YNNKEL (reference sequence). The CDR3 runs to 17 residues. This chain's CDR3 is CASSPLGAGGPTGELFF. As DNA, the CDR3 is TGTGCCAGCAGCCCCCTGGGGGCGGGGGGGCCGACCGGGGAGCTGTTTTTT.

The chain combines TRBV18 with TRBJ2-1; the match to TRBD2 covers 7 bases. V shed 6 bases and J 6 bases; nucleotides not matched to a gene: 2. This CDR3 contains 12 residues. Germline CDR1 KGHSH, CDR2 LQKENI. CDR3 residues: CASSGGGNEQFF. The CDR3 DNA is TGTGCCAGCTCTGGGGGGGGCAATGAGCAGTTCTTC.

The CDR3 spells CASSLATGVYNQPQHF. The DNA for the CDR3 is TGTGCCAGCAGCTTGGCCACAGGGGTCTATAATCAGCCCCAGCATTTT. The chain joins TRBV5-5 to TRBJ1-5; 7 bases line up with TRBD1. The CDR3 loop spans 16 amino acids. The germline V gene encodes CDR1 SGHKS and CDR2 YYEKEE (reference sequence). The V segment lost 0 bases and the J segment 4 bases; nucleotides outside the gene matches: 7.

V usage is TRBV27 and J usage is TRBJ1-2, with 7 bases lining up with TRBD1. The CDR3 contains 13 residues. CDR1 and CDR2 from the germline V gene are MNHEY and SMNVEV (reference sequence). V lost 4 bases, J lost 5 bases, and 4 bases stayed unmatched. The CDR3 loop is CASSSDRVYGYTF. The CDR3 nucleotides read TGTGCCAGCAGTTCCGACAGGGTATATGGCTACACCTTC.

This clone has only a few counts. The chain employs TRBV30 and TRBJ1-2, with D uncertain. Trimming pared 3 bases from V and 1 base from J, leaving 9 bases between. The CDR3 is 13 amino acids. The germline gives CDR1 GTSNPN, CDR2 SVGIG (reference sequence). The CDR3 loop is CAWSATRNYGYTF. CDR3 nucleotides: TGTGCCTGGAGCGCGACTCGTAACTATGGCTACACCTTC.

The sample holds one count of this clone. This CDR3 reads CASSPLRVYTGELFF. DNA for the CDR3: TGCGCCAGCAGCCCCTTGAGGGTATACACCGGGGAGCTGTTTTTT. The genes are TRBV5-1 and TRBJ2-2; the D gene is possibly TRBD2 (5 bases). The CDR3 sequence is 15 residues long. The germline gives CDR1 SGHRS, CDR2 YFSETQ. Trimming took 4 bases from V and 3 from J, leaving 13 bases between them.

This rearrangement joins TRBV5-1 to TRBJ2-5; possibly TRBD1 for D (5 bases). V was cut by 3 bases and J by 5 bases, with 20 bases left in between. CDR1 is SGHRS, CDR2 YFSETQ, per germline. The CDR3 is 16 amino acids. CDR3: CASSSTGSPRQETQYF. The CDR3 region has the DNA TGCGCCAGCAGCTCCACAGGCTCTCCCCGCCAGGAGACCCAGTACTTC.

This sequence joins TRBV7-2 and TRBJ1-5, with D possibly matching TRBD1 (5 bases). V lost 4 bases and J 7 bases, leaving 11 bases between the germline ends. The germline V gene encodes CDR1 SGHTA and CDR2 FQGNSA. The CDR3 is 13 amino acids. The chain's CDR3 is CASSWGSGQPQHF. The CDR3 DNA reads TGTGCCAGCAGCTGGGGCAGTGGCCAGCCCCAGCATTTT. Looking up the rest from reference TRBV7-2 and TRBJ1-5 gives the full variable domain: GAGVSQSPSNKVTEKGKDVELRCDPISGHTALYWYRQSLGQGLEFLIYFQGNSAPDKSGLPSDRFSAERTGGSVSTLTIQRTQQEDSAVYLCASSWGSGQPQHFGDGTRLSIL.

The gene calls are TRBV3-1 (or the pseudogene TRBV3-2) and TRBJ2-5, with D possibly being TRBD1 (6 bases). Germline assignment: CDR1 LGHDT and CDR2 YNNKEL (reference sequence). This CDR3 contains 13 residues. V was clipped by 2 bases and J by 4 bases, with 8 bases between them. CDR3 nucleotides: TGTGCCAGCAGCCAAACAGGGTTAGAGACCCAGTACTTC. Translation: CASSQTGLETQYF.

The V gene is TRBV7-6, the J gene TRBJ1-2; 9 bases align to TRBD1. Trimming cost V 4 bases and J 3 bases; bases outside gene matches: 9. The germline gives CDR1 SGHVS, CDR2 FNYEAQ. This CDR3 has 16 residues. The DNA for the CDR3 is TGTGCCAGCAGCTCCCCGGACAGGGGAGGAGACTATGGCTACACCTTC. The encoded protein is CASSSPDRGGDYGYTF.

As for this clone: The junction and the germline gene differ at one end; a read error may be behind it. The chain employs TRBV19 and TRBJ1-2; 8 bases map to TRBD1. The CDR3 loop spans 13 amino acids. Per the germline V gene, CDR1 is LNHDA and CDR2 is SQIVND (reference sequence). The CDR3 is CASSIMGTGQASF. For the CDR3, the DNA is TGTGCCAGTAGTATCATGGGGACAGGCCAAGCATCCTTC.

This clone was detected a few times. The rearrangement links TRBV28 to TRBJ2-7, with D possibly matching TRBD1 (5 bases). Germline CDR1 reads MDHEN; CDR2 reads SYDVKM. V dropped 3 bases and J dropped 1 base, with 16 bases sitting between them. The CDR3 totals 16 residues. The CDR3 nucleotides are TGTGCCAGCAGTTTTTCCCTGGCAGGGCTTTCCTACGAGCAGTACTTC. Protein: CASSFSLAGLSYEQYF.

The chain is built from TRBV19 and TRBJ2-3; 8 nucleotides align to TRBD2. The CDR3 length is 13 residues. V lost 8 bases to trimming and J lost 3 bases; unmatched junction nucleotides: 4. Germline-derived CDR1 and CDR2 are LNHDA and SQIVND (reference sequence). This chain's CDR3 is CASERGNTDTQYF. CDR3 coding DNA: TGTGCCAGTGAGCGGGGGAATACAGATACGCAGTATTTT.

This chain links TRBV7-2 with TRBJ2-7; weak D call: TRBD2 (6 bases). The CDR3 contains 17 residues. V dropped 1 base and J dropped 3 bases, with 19 bases sitting between them. From germline, CDR1 is SGHTA and CDR2 FQGNSA. The DNA for the CDR3 is TGTGCCAGCAGCTTAGGGTTCCAAGGGCGGGGTGACTACGAGCAGTACTTC. Translation gives CASSLGFQGRGDYEQYF. The entire variable domain, with the rest obtained from reference TRBV7-2 and TRBJ2-7, is as follows: GAGVSQSPSNKVTEKGKDVELRCDPISGHTALYWYRQSLGQGLEFLIYFQGNSAPDKSGLPSDRFSAERTGGSVSTLTIQRTQQEDSAVYLCASSLGFQGRGDYEQYFGPGTRLTVT.

This CDR3 is CSVEGSDYGYTF. CDR3 DNA sequence: TGCAGCGTTGAGGGCTCAGACTATGGCTACACCTTC. The genes are TRBV29-1 and TRBJ1-2; D ambiguous. V lost 3 bases to trimming and J lost 3 bases, with 8 bases between them. Germline loops: CDR1 SQVTM, CDR2 ANQGSEA. The CDR3 spans 12 residues. The full variable domain, its missing parts supplied by reference TRBV29-1 and TRBJ1-2, is SAVISQKPSRDICQRGTSLTIQCQVDSQVTMMFWYRQQPGQSLTLIATANQGSEATYESGFVIDKFPISRPNLTFSTLTVSNMSPEDSSIYLCSVEGSDYGYTFGSGTRLTVV.

This chain links TRBV6-5 with TRBJ1-1; 7 bases match TRBD1. CDR3 length equals 15 residues. After removal of 6 bases from V and 7 bases from J, the junction contained 14 bases not matched to a gene. The germline V gene has CDR1 MNHEY and CDR2 SVGAGI. CDR3 coding DNA: TGTGCCAGCAGACTTTACTGGACAGGCGACTTTGAAGCTTTCTTT. Encoded protein: CASRLYWTGDFEAFF.

This clone has only one observation. The V call is TRBV7-2, the J call TRBJ2-1; 8 bases align to TRBD2. The CDR3 runs to 15 residues. Trimming at V came to 5 bases and at J to 0 bases, leaving 3 bases not matched to a gene. The V gene's germline CDR1 is SGHTA and CDR2 FQGNSA. This CDR3 reads CASSISGASYNEQFF. The CDR3 DNA reads TGTGCCAGCAGCATTAGCGGGGCCTCCTACAATGAGCAGTTCTTC.

The CDR3 sequence is CASSPGQGTNTEAFF. The CDR3 DNA reads as TGTGCCAGCAGCCCGGGACAGGGGACGAACACTGAAGCTTTCTTT. The chain recombines TRBV7-9 with TRBJ1-1; 10 positions match TRBD1. Germline V gene lookup returns CDR1 SEHNR and CDR2 FQNEAQ (reference sequence). The CDR3 covers 15 residues. V lost 5 bases and J lost 1; bases outside the gene matches: 4.

The chain uses TRBV5-6 and TRBJ1-2, with 7 bases matching TRBD1. Germline loops: CDR1 SGHDT, CDR2 YYEEEE. The CDR3 is 14 amino acids. V lost 3 bases to trimming and J lost 8 bases; unmatched junction nucleotides: 10. The CDR3 protein is CASSWEQGLSGYTF. DNA for the CDR3: TGTGCCAGCAGCTGGGAACAGGGGCTTAGCGGCTACACCTTC.

This sequence joins TRBV7-8 and TRBJ1-1; D is unresolved. Germline V gene sequence: CDR1 SGHVS, CDR2 FQNEAQ. V was trimmed by 1 base and J by 2 bases, leaving 11 bases between them. The CDR3 runs to 15 residues. The CDR3 DNA follows: TGTGCCAGCAGCTTAGAGCGACTGTTTAACACTGAAGCTTTCTTT. Its protein is CASSLERLFNTEAFF.

The chain employs TRBV7-6 and TRBJ2-7; 10 bases match TRBD1. Germline V gene sequence: CDR1 SGHVS, CDR2 FNYEAQ. The CDR3 is 15 residues long. The V segment lost 5 bases and the J segment 2 bases; nucleotides outside the gene matches: 6. CDR3 sequence reads: CASSAGTGAAYEQYF. In DNA, the CDR3 is TGTGCCAGCAGCGCCGGGACAGGGGCGGCCTACGAGCAGTACTTC.

This chain connects TRBV29-1 to TRBJ2-2, with 10 bases lining up with TRBD1. Losses at the gene ends were 5 bases for V and 1 base for J; bases not matched to a gene: 4. Germline CDR1 reads SQVTM; CDR2 reads ANQGSEA. CDR3 length: 15 residues. CDR3 region: CSVYRDRGNTGELFF. The DNA of the CDR3 is TGCAGCGTTTATCGGGACAGGGGGAACACCGGGGAGCTGTTTTTT.

This clone was detected only a few times. The gene calls are TRBV7-9 and TRBJ2-7; 12 nucleotides align to TRBD1. The germline V gene encodes CDR1 SEHNR and CDR2 FQNEAQ (reference sequence). The ends lost 1 base at V and 9 bases at J; junction bases unmatched: 4. The CDR3 contains 14 residues. The CDR3: CASSLVGQGAGQYF. CDR3 nucleotide sequence: TGTGCCAGCAGCTTAGTGGGACAGGGGGCAGGGCAGTACTTC.

The chain uses TRBV4-1 and TRBJ2-7; tentatively, D is TRBD1 (6 bases). The CDR3 contains 16 residues. The V gene's germline CDR1 is MGHRA and CDR2 YSYEKL. V lost 0 bases, J lost 2 bases, and 14 bases lay in between. The DNA for the CDR3 is TGCGCCAGCAGCCAAGACCCTGACAGGTCCCCCTACGAGCAGTACTTC. This gives the protein CASSQDPDRSPYEQYF.

The chain couples TRBV13 to TRBJ1-1; perhaps TRBD1 as D (5 bases). The CDR3 sequence is 14 residues long. V was cut by 4 bases and J by 3 bases, with 12 bases left in between. Germline V lookup: CDR1 PRHDT, CDR2 FYEKMQ (reference sequence). CDR3 region: CASSSLGGDTEAFF. The CDR3 DNA reads as TGTGCCAGCAGCTCGCTCGGGGGGGACACTGAAGCTTTCTTT.

The chain uses TRBV6-5 and TRBJ1-1; 7 nucleotides agree with TRBD1. The CDR3 contains 15 residues. The junction had 8 bases not matched to a gene; V was cut back by 6 bases and J by 1 base. Germline V CDR1 and CDR2: MNHEY, SVGAGI. The CDR3 DNA follows: TGTGCCAGCAGAGAGGACAGGCGACCGAACACTGAAGCTTTCTTT. Translation gives CASREDRRPNTEAFF.